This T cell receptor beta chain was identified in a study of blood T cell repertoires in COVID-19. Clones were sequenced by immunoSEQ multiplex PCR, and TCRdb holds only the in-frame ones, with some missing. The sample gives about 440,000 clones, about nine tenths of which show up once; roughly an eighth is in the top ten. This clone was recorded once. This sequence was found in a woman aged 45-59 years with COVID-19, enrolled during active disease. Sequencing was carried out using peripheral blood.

The CDR3 coding sequence is TGTGCCAGCAGCTTAACAACTAGCGGGGGGGCCATTGAGCAGTTCTTC. Its translation: CASSLTTSGGAIEQFF. The chain recombines TRBV7-3 with TRBJ2-1, with TRBD2 identical over 13 bases. The CDR3 extends over 16 amino acids. Unmatched junction bases numbered 5, after V lost 0 bases and J lost 9 bases. The V gene's germline CDR1 is SGHTA and CDR2 FQGTGA.